The clone carrying this T cell receptor beta chain turned up a few times. Its antigen is unidentified. TCRdb redid the calling of the RT-PCR reads with MiXCR, one entry per CDR3 protein. The sample consists of 530,000 or so distinct CDR3 sequences, about 11% of them appearing once. The CDR3 sequence is 16 residues long. Germline V gene lookup returns CDR1 SGHRS and CDR2 YFSETQ. V lost 4 bases and J lost 0, with 13 bases in between. The sample comes from a study of response to subunit inactivated influenza vaccine. General study points: The authors suggested that every seasonal influenza vaccination recruits few new T cells.

This sequence originates from a man in his fifties or sixties who received an inactivated influenza vaccine. Sequenced material: PBMCs from blood, taken on the day of vaccination. This chain joins TRBV5-1 and TRBJ1-4; weak D call: TRBD1 (6 bases). In DNA form, the CDR3 reads TGCGCCAGCAGCCCGGGACATCAATCAACTAATGAAAAACTGTTTTTT. Its protein is CASSPGHQSTNEKLFF.